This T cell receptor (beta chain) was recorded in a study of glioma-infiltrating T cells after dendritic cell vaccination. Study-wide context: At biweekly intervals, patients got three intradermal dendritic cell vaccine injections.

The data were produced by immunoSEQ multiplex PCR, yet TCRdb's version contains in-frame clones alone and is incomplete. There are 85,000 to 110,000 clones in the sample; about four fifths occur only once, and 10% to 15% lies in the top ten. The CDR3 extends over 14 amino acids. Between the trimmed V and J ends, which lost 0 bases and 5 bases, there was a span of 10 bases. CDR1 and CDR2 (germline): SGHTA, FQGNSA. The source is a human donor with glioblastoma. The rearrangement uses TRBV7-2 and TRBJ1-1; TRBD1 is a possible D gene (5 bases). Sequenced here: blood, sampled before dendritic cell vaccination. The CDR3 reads CASSLAPRATEAFF. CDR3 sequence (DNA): TGTGCCAGCAGCTTAGCGCCCAGGGCAACTGAAGCTTTCTTT. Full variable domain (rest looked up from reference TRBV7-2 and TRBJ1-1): GAGVSQSPSNKVTEKGKDVELRCDPISGHTALYWYRQSLGQGLEFLIYFQGNSAPDKSGLPSDRFSAERTGGSVSTLTIQRTQQEDSAVYLCASSLAPRATEAFFGQGTRLTVV.